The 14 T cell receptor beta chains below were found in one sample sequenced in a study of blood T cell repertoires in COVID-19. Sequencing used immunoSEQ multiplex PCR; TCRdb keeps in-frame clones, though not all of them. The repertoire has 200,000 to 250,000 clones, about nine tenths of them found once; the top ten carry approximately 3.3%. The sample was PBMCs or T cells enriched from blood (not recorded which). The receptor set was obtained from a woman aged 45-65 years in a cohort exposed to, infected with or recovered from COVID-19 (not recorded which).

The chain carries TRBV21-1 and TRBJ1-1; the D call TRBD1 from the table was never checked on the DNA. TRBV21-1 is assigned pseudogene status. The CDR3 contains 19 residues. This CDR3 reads CASSKAIERGGEVNTEAFF. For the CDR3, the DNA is TGTGCCAGCAGCAAAGCAATTGAGCGAGGGGGCGAGGTGAACACTGAAGCTTTCTTT.

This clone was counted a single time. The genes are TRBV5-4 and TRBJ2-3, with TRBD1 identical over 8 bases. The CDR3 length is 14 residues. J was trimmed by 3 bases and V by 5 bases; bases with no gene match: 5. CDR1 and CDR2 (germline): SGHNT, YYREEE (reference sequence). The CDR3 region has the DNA TGTGCCAGCAGGCCAGGGGGCCGGACAGATACGCAGTATTTT. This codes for CASRPGGRTDTQYF. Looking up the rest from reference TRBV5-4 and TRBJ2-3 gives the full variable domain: ETGVTQSPTHLIKTRGQQVTLRCSSQSGHNTVSWYQQALGQGPQFIFQYYREEENGRGNFPPRFSGLQFPNYSSELNVNALELDDSALYLCASRPGGRTDTQYFGPGTRLTVL.

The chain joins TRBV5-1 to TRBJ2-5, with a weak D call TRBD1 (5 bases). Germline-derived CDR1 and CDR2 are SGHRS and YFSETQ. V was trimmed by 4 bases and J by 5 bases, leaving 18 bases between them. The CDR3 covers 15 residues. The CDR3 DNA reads TGCGCCAGCAGCAGACAGTCTCAAATTCGGGAGACCCAGTACTTC. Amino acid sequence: CASSRQSQIRETQYF.

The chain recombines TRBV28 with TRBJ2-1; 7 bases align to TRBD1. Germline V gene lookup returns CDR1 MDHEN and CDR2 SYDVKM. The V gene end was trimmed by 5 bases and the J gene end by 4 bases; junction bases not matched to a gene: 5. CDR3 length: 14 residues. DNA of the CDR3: TGTGCCAGCAGTGGGGGACAGAATTACAATGAGCAGTTCTTC. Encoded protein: CASSGGQNYNEQFF.

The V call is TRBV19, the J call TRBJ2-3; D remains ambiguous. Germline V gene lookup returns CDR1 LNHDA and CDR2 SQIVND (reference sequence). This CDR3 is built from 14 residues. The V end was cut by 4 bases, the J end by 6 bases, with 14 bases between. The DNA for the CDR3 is TGTGCCAGTAGTACCTCCGGTCGTTCTGATACGCAGTATTTT. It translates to CASSTSGRSDTQYF.

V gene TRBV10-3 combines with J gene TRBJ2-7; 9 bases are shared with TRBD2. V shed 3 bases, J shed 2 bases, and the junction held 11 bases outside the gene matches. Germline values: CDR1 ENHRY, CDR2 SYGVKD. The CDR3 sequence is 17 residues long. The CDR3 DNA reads TGTGCCATCAGTGATTCCTTAGGGCTAGCGGGAACCTACGAGCAGTACTTC. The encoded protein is CAISDSLGLAGTYEQYF.

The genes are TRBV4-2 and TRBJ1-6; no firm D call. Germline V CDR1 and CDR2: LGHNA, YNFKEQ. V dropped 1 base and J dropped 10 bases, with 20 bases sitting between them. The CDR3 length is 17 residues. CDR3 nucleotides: TGTGCCAGCAGCCAAGGAAGCTTCGGGTTTGCGAAATCACCCCTCCACTTT. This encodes CASSQGSFGFAKSPLHF.

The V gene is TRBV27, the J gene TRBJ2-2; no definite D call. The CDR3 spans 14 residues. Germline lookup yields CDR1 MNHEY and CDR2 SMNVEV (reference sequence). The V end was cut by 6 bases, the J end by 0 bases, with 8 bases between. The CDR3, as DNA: TGTGCCAGCAGGTACAGCACGAACACCGGGGAGCTGTTTTTT. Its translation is CASRYSTNTGELFF.

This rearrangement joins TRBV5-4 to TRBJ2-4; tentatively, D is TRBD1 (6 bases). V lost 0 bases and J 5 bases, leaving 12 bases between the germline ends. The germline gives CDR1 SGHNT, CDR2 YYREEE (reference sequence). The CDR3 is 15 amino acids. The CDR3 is CASSLEAGAQNIQYF. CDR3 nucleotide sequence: TGTGCCAGCAGCTTGGAGGCAGGGGCACAAAACATTCAGTACTTC.

The CDR3 here is CASSYEANTDTQYF. In DNA, the CDR3 is TGTGCCAGCAGTTACGAGGCAAACACAGATACGCAGTATTTT. This chain joins TRBV6-2 or TRBV6-3 and TRBJ2-3, with D unresolved. The length of the CDR3 is 14 residues. V was trimmed by 2 bases and J by 2 bases, leaving 8 bases between them. Germline V CDR1 and CDR2: MNHEY, SVGEGT.

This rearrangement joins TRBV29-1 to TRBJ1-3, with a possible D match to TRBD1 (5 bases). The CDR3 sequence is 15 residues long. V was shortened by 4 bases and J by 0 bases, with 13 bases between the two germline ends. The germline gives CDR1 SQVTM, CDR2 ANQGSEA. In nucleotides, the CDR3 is TGCAGCGTTGCTCCTAGCGGGGCCTCTGGAAACACCATATATTTT. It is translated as CSVAPSGASGNTIYF.

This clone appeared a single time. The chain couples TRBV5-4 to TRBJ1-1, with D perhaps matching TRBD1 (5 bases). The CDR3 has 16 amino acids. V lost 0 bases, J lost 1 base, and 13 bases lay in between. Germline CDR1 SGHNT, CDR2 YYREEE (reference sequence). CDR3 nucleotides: TGTGCCAGCAGCTTGGGGTGGTCAGGGCCGAACACTGAAGCTTTCTTT. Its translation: CASSLGWSGPNTEAFF.

This CDR3 reads CASSENGPVDQEGYTF. The DNA of the CDR3 is TGTGCCAGCAGTGAAAATGGGCCAGTCGATCAGGAAGGCTACACCTTC. J is TRBJ1-2 and V is TRBV25-1; D unclear. This CDR3 has 16 residues. V was pared by 2 bases and J by 8 bases, with 21 bases between. In germline, CDR1 is MGHDK, CDR2 SYGVNS.

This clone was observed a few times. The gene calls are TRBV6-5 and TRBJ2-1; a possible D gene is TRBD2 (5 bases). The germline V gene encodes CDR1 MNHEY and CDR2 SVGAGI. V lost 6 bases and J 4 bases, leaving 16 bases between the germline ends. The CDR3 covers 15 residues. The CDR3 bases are TGTGCCAGCAGCCCCGACCCGGAGGCGTACAATGAGCAGTTCTTC. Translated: CASSPDPEAYNEQFF.